These 9 T cell receptor beta chains originate from one sample sequenced in a study of beta chain features in type 1 diabetes. The sequenced template was cDNA made from the entire isolated RNA. Only in-frame clones appear in the TCRdb table, and some are missing; sequencing was by immunoSEQ multiplex PCR. Of some 500,000 clones listed, about 10% are singletons. The specimen sequenced was naive CD4+ T cells from blood. Receptors were obtained from a young woman in good health.

This clone turned up a few times. The DNA for the CDR3 is TGTGCCAGCAGCTTCCCTTATGGCAGCACAGATACGCAGTATTTT. Protein: CASSFPYGSTDTQYF. The chain uses TRBV7-6 and TRBJ2-3; D remains unclear. Trimming took off 3 bases at V and 0 bases at J, with 10 bases between the two ends. The CDR3 loop spans 15 amino acids. Germline CDR1 SGHVS, CDR2 FNYEAQ.

This clone was recorded a few times. This sequence joins TRBV2 and TRBJ1-4; maybe TRBD1 (5 bases). V was shortened by 3 bases and J by 8 bases, with 13 bases between the two germline ends. The germline V gene encodes CDR1 SNHLY and CDR2 FYNNEI. CDR3 length: 14 residues. The DNA for the CDR3 is TGTGCCAGCAGTGACAGGGTGGCTGGGGAAAAACTGTTTTTT. It is translated as CASSDRVAGEKLFF.

The rearrangement uses TRBV6-5 and TRBJ1-1, with D perhaps TRBD1 (5 bases). The CDR3 totals 14 residues. Looked up from germline, CDR1 is MNHEY and CDR2 is SVGAGI. The germline V and J ends were trimmed by 8 bases and 2 bases, with 15 bases remaining between them. CDR3 in DNA: TGTGCCAGCCATGAGATACGGGGCAACACTGAAGCTTTCTTT. Its protein product is CASHEIRGNTEAFF.

This clone was observed a handful of times. V usage is TRBV6-6 and J usage is TRBJ2-3; TRBD2 matches at 13 bases. The CDR3 extends over 15 amino acids. CDR1 MNHNY and CDR2 SVGAGI come from the germline V gene (reference sequence). The trim removed 6 bases at V and 1 base at J, leaving 1 base unmatched. The CDR3 DNA sequence: TGTGCCAGCAGAGGGACTAGCGGGGGCACAGATACGCAGTATTTT. Residues: CASRGTSGGTDTQYF.

V usage is TRBV30 and J usage is TRBJ1-5, with D maybe TRBD1 (6 bases). CDR1 is GTSNPN and CDR2 is SVGIG in the germline V gene (reference sequence). V dropped 2 bases and J dropped 3 bases, with 11 bases sitting between them. This CDR3 contains 14 residues. CDR3: CAWSLQGTNQPQHF. CDR3 nucleotide sequence: TGTGCCTGGAGTCTGCAGGGGACCAATCAGCCCCAGCATTTT.

The chain has TRBV21-1 and TRBJ2-7; TRBD2, the table's D call, was not compared with the DNA. TRBV21-1 is flagged as a pseudogene. The length of the CDR3 is 15 residues. CDR3 in amino acids: CASSKAGGPAYEQYF. CDR3 bases: TGTGCCAGCAGCAAAGCGGGGGGACCGGCCTACGAGCAGTACTTC.

The chain carries TRBV9 and TRBJ2-5; a possible D gene is TRBD2 (6 bases). The germline V gene has CDR1 SGDLS and CDR2 YYNGEE. With 6 bases removed from V and 5 bases from J, the gap between germline ends came to 14 bases. The CDR3 loop spans 13 amino acids. CDR3 amino acids: CASNLVGGETQYF. CDR3 sequence (DNA): TGTGCCAGCAACCTAGTAGGAGGGGAGACCCAGTACTTC. Variable domain in full (rest from reference TRBV9 and TRBJ2-5): DSGVTQTPKHLITATGQRVTLRCSPRSGDLSVYWYQQSLDQGLQFLIQYYNGEERAKGNILERFSAQQFPDLHSELNLSSLELGDSALYFCASNLVGGETQYFGPGTRLLVL.

The V gene is TRBV6-5, the J gene TRBJ2-7; 8 bases are shared with TRBD1. The CDR3 runs to 14 residues. Germline V gene sequence: CDR1 MNHEY, CDR2 SVGAGI. V was pared by 6 bases and J by 4 bases, with 8 bases of the junction left unmatched. CDR3 residues: CASRDRDRLYEQYF. CDR3 nucleotide sequence: TGTGCCAGCAGGGACCGGGACAGGCTGTACGAGCAGTACTTC.

A remark on this clone: The sample holds other DNA sequences that translate to the same CDR3. This sequence joins TRBV27 and TRBJ2-3; D possibly corresponds to TRBD1 (5 bases). CDR3 length: 13 residues. V was clipped by 3 bases and J by 1 base, with 5 bases between them. CDR1 is MNHEY, CDR2 SMNVEV, per germline (reference sequence). The CDR3 coding sequence is TGTGCCAGCAGTTTCAGGGGCACAGATACGCAGTATTTT. It is translated as CASSFRGTDTQYF.